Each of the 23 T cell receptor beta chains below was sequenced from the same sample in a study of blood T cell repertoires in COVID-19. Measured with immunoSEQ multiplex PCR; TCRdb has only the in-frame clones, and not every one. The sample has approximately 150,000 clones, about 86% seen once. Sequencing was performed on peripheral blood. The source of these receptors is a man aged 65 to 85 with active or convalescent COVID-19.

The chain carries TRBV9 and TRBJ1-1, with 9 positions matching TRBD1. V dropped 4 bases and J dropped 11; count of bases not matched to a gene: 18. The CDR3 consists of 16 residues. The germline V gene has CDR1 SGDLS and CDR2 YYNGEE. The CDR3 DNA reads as TGTGCCAGCAGCCCCACACCTACAGGGGGCGGTCTTGACGCTTTCTTT. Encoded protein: CASSPTPTGGGLDAFF.

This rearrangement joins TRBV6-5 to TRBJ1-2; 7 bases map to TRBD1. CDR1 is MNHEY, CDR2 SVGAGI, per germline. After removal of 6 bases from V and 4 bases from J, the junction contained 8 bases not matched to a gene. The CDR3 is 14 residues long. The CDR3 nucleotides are TGTGCCAGCAGCCGAACAGGGGCTGGCTATGGCTACACCTTC. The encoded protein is CASSRTGAGYGYTF.

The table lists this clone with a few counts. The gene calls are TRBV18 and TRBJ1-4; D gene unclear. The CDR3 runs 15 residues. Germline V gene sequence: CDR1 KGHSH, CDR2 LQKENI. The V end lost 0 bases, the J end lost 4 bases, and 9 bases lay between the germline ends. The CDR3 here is CASSPPAGHNEKLFF. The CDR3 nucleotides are TGTGCCAGCTCACCACCGGCGGGCCATAATGAAAAACTGTTTTTT.

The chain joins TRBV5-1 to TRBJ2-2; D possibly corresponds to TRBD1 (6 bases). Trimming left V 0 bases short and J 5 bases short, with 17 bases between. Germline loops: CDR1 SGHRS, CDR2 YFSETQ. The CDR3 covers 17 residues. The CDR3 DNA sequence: TGCGCCAGCAGCTTGGGGACTCTACAGGGAAGAACCGGGGAGCTGTTTTTT. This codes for CASSLGTLQGRTGELFF.

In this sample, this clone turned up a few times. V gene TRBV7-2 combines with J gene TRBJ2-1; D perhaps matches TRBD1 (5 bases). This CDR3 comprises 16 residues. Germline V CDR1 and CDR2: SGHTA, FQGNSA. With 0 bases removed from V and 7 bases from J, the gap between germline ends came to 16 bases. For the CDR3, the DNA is TGTGCCAGCAGCTTAGCGCCGGTGGGGCGCCGGAATGAGCAGTTCTTC. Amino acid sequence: CASSLAPVGRRNEQFF.

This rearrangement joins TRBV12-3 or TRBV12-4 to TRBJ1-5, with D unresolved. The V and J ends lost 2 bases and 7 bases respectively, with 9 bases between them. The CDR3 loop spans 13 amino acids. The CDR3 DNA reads TGTGCCAGCAGTTTATTAAGGGAGCAGCCCCAGCATTTT. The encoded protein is CASSLLREQPQHF.

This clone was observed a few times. CDR3 in DNA: TGTGCCAGCAGCTCCTCGGGACAGGGACTTTATGGCTACACCTTC. Residues: CASSSSGQGLYGYTF. The V gene is TRBV7-8, the J gene TRBJ1-2; 9 bases align to TRBD1. This CDR3 region has 15 residues. CDR1 is SGHVS, CDR2 FQNEAQ, per germline. The junction had 8 bases not matched to a gene; V was cut back by 4 bases and J by 5 bases.

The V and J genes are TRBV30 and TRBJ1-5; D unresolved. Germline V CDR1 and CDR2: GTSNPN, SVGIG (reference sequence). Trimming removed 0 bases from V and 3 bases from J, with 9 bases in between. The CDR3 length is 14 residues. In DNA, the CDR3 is TGTGCCTGGAGTGTAGGACTTGACAATCAGCCCCAGCATTTT. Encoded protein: CAWSVGLDNQPQHF.

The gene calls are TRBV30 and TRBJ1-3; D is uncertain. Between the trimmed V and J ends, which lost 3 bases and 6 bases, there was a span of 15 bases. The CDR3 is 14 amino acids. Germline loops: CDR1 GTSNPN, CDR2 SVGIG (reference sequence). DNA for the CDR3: TGTGCCTGGAGGCGGGGTTCGAATGTAAACACCATATATTTT. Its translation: CAWRRGSNVNTIYF.

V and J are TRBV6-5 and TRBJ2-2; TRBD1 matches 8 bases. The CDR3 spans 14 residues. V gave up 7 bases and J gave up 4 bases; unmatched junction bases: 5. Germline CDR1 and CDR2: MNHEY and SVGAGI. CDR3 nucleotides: TGTGCCAGCACCATGGACAGGGTCACCGGGGAGCTGTTTTTT. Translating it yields CASTMDRVTGELFF.

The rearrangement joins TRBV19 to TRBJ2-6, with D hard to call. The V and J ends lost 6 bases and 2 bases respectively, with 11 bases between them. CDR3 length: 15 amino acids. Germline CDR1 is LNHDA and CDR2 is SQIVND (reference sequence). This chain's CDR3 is CASRGSSTGANVLTF. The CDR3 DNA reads TGTGCCAGTAGGGGTAGCTCCACTGGGGCCAACGTCCTGACTTTC.

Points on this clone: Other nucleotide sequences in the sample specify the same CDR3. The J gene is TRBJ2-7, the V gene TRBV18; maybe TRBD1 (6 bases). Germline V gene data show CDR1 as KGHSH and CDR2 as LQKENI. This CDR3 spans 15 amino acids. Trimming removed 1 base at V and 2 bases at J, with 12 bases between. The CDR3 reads CASSPRQGSAYEQYF. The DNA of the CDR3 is TGTGCCAGCTCACCACGGCAGGGGAGCGCCTACGAGCAGTACTTC. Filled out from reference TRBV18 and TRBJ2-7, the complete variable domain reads NAGVMQNPRHLVRRRGQEARLRCSPMKGHSHVYWYRQLPEEGLKFMVYLQKENIIDESGMPKERFSAEFPKEGPSILRIQQVVRGDSAAYFCASSPRQGSAYEQYFGPGTRLTVT.

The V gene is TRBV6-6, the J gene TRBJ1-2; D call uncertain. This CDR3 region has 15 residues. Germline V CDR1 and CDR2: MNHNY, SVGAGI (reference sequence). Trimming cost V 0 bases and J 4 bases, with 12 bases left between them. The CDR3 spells CASSYSKYSPYGYTF. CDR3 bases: TGTGCCAGCAGTTACTCGAAGTACTCACCCTATGGCTACACCTTC.

The CDR3 sequence is CASKQGRGRSYEQYF. The DNA for the CDR3 is TGTGCCAGCAAACAAGGGCGGGGCCGCTCCTACGAGCAGTACTTC. The chain couples TRBV7-2 to TRBJ2-7; a weak D match, TRBD2 (6 bases). CDR3 length equals 15 residues. V was clipped by 7 bases and J by 0 bases, with 16 bases between them. Germline-derived CDR1 and CDR2 are SGHTA and FQGNSA.

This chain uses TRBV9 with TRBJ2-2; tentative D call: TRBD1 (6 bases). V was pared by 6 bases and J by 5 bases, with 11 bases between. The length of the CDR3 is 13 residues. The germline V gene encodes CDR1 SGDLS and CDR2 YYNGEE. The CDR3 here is CASTGQLTGELFF. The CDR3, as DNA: TGTGCCAGCACGGGACAATTAACCGGGGAGCTGTTTTTT.

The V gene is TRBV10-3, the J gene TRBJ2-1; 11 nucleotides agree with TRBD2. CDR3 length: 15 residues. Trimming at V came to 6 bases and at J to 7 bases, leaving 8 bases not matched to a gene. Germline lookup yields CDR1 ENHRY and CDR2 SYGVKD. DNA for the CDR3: TGTGCCATCAGGCCACTAGCGGGAGCCGGGAATGAGCAGTTCTTC. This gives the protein CAIRPLAGAGNEQFF.

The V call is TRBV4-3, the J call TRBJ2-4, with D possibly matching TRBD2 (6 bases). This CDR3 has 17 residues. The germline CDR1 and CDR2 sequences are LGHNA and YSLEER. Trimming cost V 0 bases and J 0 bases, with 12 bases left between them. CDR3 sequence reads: CASSQDGGAIAKNIQYF. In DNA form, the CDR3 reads TGCGCCAGCAGCCAAGATGGAGGGGCAATAGCCAAAAACATTCAGTACTTC.

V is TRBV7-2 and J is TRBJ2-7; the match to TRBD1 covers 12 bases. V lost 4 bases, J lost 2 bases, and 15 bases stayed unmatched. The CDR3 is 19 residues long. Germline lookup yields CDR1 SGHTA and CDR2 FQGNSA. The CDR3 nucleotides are TGTGCCAGCAGCTCTCCCCCGGGACAGGGGGCCGCAGGGACCTACGAGCAGTACTTC. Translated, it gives CASSSPPGQGAAGTYEQYF.

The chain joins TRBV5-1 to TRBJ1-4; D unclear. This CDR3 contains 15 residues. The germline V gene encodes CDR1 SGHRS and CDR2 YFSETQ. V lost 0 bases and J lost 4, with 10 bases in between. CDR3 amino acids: CASSLGTTFNEKLFF. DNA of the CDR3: TGCGCCAGCAGCTTGGGAACAACCTTTAATGAAAAACTGTTTTTT.

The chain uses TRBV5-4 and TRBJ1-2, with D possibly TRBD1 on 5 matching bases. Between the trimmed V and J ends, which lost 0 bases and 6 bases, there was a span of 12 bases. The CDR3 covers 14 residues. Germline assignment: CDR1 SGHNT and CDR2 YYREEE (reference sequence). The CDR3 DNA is TGTGCCAGCAGCTTGGGCGGACAAGGGAATGGCTACACCTTC. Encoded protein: CASSLGGQGNGYTF.

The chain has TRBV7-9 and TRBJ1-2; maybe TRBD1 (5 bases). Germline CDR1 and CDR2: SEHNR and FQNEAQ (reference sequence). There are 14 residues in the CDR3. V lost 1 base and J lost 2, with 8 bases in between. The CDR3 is CASSLGAGNYGYTF. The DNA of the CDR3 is TGTGCCAGCAGCTTAGGTGCAGGGAACTATGGCTACACCTTC.

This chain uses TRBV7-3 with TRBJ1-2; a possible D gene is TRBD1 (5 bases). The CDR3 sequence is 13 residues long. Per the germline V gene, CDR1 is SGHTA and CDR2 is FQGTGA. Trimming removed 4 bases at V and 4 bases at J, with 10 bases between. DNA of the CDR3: TGTGCCAGCAGCTCCGACAGAGGCTATGGCTACACCTTC. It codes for CASSSDRGYGYTF.

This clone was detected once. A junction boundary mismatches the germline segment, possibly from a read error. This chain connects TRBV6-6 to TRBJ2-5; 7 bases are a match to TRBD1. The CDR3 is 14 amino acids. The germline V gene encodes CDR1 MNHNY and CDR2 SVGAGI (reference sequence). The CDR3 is CASSPPGQQETQYF. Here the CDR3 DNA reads TGTGCCAGCAGCCCCCCGGGACAGCAAGAAACCCAGTACTTC.